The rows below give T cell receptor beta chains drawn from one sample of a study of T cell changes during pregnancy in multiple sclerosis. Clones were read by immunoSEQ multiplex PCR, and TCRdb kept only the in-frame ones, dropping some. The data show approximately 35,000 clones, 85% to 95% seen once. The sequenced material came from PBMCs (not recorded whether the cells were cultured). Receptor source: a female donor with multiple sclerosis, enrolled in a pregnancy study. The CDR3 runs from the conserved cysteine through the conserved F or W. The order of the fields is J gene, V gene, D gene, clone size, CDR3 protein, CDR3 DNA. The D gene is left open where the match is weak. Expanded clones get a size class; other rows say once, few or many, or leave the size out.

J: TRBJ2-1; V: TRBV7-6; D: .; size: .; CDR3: CASSPLAPPSYNEQFF; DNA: TGTGCCAGCAGCCCTCTAGCGCCACCCTCCTACAATGAGCAGTTCTTC
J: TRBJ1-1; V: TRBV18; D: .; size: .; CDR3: CASSPAGGSEAFF; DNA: TGTGCCAGCTCACCGGCGGGGGGATCTGAAGCTTTCTTT
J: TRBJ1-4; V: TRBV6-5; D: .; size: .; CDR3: CASSYSGSLTNEKLFF; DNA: TGTGCCAGCAGTTACTCGGGCAGCCTAACTAATGAAAAACTGTTTTTT
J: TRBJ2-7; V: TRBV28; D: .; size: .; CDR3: CASSLRGSYEQYF; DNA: TGTGCCAGCAGTTTAAGGGGTTCCTACGAGCAGTACTTC
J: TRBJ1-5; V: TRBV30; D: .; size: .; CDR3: CAWSVWGGNQPQHF; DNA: TGTGCCTGGAGTGTTTGGGGCGGCAATCAGCCCCAGCATTTT
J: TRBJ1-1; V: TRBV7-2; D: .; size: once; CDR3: CASSLGGGNTEAFF; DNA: TGTGCCAGCAGCTTAGGGGGCGGCAACACTGAAGCTTTCTTT
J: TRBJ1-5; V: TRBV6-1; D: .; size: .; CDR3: CASTRDTRNNQPQHF; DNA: TGTGCCAGCACTCGGGACACCAGAAACAATCAGCCCCAGCATTTT
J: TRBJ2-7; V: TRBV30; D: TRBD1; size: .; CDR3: CAWSGQGNYEQYF; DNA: TGTGCCTGGAGTGGACAGGGGAACTACGAGCAGTACTTC
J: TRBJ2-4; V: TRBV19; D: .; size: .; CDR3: CASSKLAKNIQYF; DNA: TGTGCCAGTAGTAAGTTAGCCAAAAACATTCAGTACTTC
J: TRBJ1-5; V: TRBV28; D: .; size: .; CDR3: CASRGSNQPQHF; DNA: TGTGCCAGCAGGGGTTCCAATCAGCCCCAGCATTTT
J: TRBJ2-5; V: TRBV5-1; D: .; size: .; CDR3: CASSDQGIRGETQYF; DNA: TGCGCCAGCTCAGACCAGGGAATAAGGGGAGAGACCCAGTACTTC
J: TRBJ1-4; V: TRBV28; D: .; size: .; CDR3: CATRLTPRPTNEKLFF; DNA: TGTGCCACCCGGTTGACACCGAGACCAACTAATGAAAAACTGTTTTTT
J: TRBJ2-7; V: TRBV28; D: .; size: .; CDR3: CASSSQAGPGLYEQYF; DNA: TGTGCCAGCAGTTCTCAAGCGGGTCCTGGCCTATACGAGCAGTACTTC
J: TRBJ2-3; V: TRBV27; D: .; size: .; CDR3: CASTPLPLTADTQYF; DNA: TGTGCCAGCACCCCCCTCCCCCTGACCGCCGATACGCAGTATTTT
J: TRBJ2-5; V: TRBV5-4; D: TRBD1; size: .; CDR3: CASTPLPGQGQETQYF; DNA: TGTGCCAGCACCCCACTCCCGGGACAGGGGCAAGAGACCCAGTACTTC
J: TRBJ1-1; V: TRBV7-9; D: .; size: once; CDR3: CASRGLRQLNTEAFF; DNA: TGTGCCAGCAGAGGCCTTAGGCAGCTTAACACTGAAGCTTTCTTT
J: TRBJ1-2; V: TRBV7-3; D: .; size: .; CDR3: CASSPDLSTNYGYTF; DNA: TGTGCCAGCAGCCCAGACTTATCCACAAACTATGGCTACACCTTC
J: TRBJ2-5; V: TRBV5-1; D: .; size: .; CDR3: CASMFTGMETQYF; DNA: TGCGCCAGCATGTTTACAGGGATGGAGACCCAGTACTTC
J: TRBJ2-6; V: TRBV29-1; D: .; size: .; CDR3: CSVSPEGEGANVLTF; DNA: TGCAGCGTCTCCCCGGAAGGGGAAGGGGCCAACGTCCTGACCTTC
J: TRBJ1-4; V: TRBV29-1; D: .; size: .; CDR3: CSVTPTTNEKLFF; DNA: TGCAGCGTTACCCCAACAACTAATGAAAAACTGTTTTTT
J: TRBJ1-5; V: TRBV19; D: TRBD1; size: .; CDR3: CASSPGDRANQPQHF; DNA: TGTGCCAGTAGTCCCGGGGACAGGGCAAATCAGCCCCAGCATTTT
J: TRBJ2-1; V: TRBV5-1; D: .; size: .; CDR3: CASSFTGTYNEQFF; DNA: TGCGCCAGCAGCTTTACCGGAACATACAATGAGCAGTTCTTC
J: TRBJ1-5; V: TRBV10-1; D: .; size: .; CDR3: CASSEGGINQPQHF; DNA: TGCGCCAGCAGTGAGGGGGGGATCAATCAGCCCCAGCATTTT
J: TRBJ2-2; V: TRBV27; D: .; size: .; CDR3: CASSHVGELFF; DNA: TGTGCCAGCAGTCATGTCGGGGAGCTGTTTTTT
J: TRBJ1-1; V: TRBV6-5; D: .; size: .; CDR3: CASSRNTEAFF; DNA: TGTGCCAGCAGCCGCAACACTGAAGCTTTCTTT
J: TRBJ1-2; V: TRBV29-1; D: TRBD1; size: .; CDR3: CSVAGDRGNYGYTF; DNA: TGCAGCGTGGCGGGAGACAGGGGTAACTATGGCTACACCTTC
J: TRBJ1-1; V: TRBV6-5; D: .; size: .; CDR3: CASTSLGQKAFF; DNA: TGTGCCAGCACCTCCCTCGGACAGAAAGCTTTCTTT
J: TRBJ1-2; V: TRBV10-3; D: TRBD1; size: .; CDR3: CAIRGLGTGDGYTF; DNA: TGTGCCATCAGAGGGTTGGGGACAGGGGATGGCTACACCTTC
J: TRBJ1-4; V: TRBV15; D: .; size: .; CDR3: CATRSAFNEKLFF; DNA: TGTGCCACCAGGAGCGCTTTTAATGAAAAACTGTTTTTT
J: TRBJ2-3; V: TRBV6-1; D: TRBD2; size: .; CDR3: CASNKREGLADTQYF; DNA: TGTGCCAGCAACAAGCGGGAGGGCCTCGCAGATACGCAGTATTTT
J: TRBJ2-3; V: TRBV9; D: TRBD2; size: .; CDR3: CASSVGSGRGTDTQYF; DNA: TGTGCCAGCAGCGTTGGTAGCGGGAGGGGCACAGATACGCAGTATTTT
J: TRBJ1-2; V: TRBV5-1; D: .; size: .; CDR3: CASRNTGGDRYGYTF; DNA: TGCGCCAGTAGGAATACCGGAGGGGATAGGTATGGCTACACCTTC
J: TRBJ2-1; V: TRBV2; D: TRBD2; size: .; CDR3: CASSGLAGPNNEQFF; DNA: TGTGCCAGCAGTGGTCTAGCGGGGCCCAACAATGAGCAGTTCTTC
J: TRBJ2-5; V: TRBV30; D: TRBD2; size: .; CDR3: CAYSGRMGETQYF; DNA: TGTGCCTATAGCGGGAGGATGGGAGAGACCCAGTACTTC
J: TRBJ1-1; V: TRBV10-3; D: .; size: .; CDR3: CAITKGNLQGEAFF; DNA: TGTGCCATTACCAAAGGTAATTTACAGGGAGAAGCTTTCTTT